These 28 T cell receptor beta chains were sequenced from one sample in a study of cytomegalovirus exposure and HLA in healthy donors. Sequenced by immunoSEQ multiplex PCR; TCRdb stores in-frame clones only, minus some. Found here are about 120,000 clones, more than 95% of them singletons; the top ten hold 1.7%. The sequencing sample was made of PBMCs. The receptors come from a man younger than 30 in good health and CMV-seronegative.

The chain joins TRBV6-5 to TRBJ2-3; D gene unclear. Trimming removed 8 bases from V and 10 bases from J, with 10 bases in between. This CDR3 region has 10 residues. Looked up from germline, CDR1 is MNHEY and CDR2 is SVGAGI. CDR3: CASPAPAQYF. CDR3 nucleotides: TGTGCCAGCCCCGCCCCGGCGCAGTATTTT.

This chain joins TRBV9 and TRBJ2-3; 12 bases map to TRBD2. The CDR3 is 17 residues long. CDR1 is SGDLS and CDR2 is YYNGEE in the germline V gene. V was pared by 1 base and J by 2 bases, with 5 bases of the junction left unmatched. The CDR3 loop reads CASSVLAGGPDTDTQYF. In DNA, the CDR3 is TGTGCCAGCAGCGTACTAGCGGGAGGGCCGGACACAGATACGCAGTATTTT.

The chain links TRBV5-1 to TRBJ2-5, with 9 bases lining up with TRBD2. The CDR3 is made up of 17 amino acids. Germline V gene sequence: CDR1 SGHRS, CDR2 YFSETQ. V was clipped by 4 bases and J by 2 bases; unmatched bases: 12. CDR3 sequence: CASSPNPGTSSQETQYF. DNA of the CDR3: TGCGCCAGCAGCCCAAACCCCGGGACTAGCAGTCAAGAGACCCAGTACTTC.

The gene calls are TRBV28 and TRBJ1-5; TRBD1 matches at 8 bases. Unmatched junction bases numbered 6, after V lost 5 bases and J lost 3 bases. The length of the CDR3 is 15 residues. Germline V gene lookup returns CDR1 MDHEN and CDR2 SYDVKM. The DNA of the CDR3 is TGTGCCAGCAGTGGACAGGGATTTTACAATCAGCCCCAGCATTTT. Amino acid sequence: CASSGQGFYNQPQHF.

V is TRBV25-1 and J is TRBJ2-7, with TRBD2 as a possible D gene (6 bases). Germline V gives CDR1 MGHDK, CDR2 SYGVNS. This CDR3 comprises 15 residues. V lost 0 bases and J lost 3, with 12 bases in between. The CDR3 sequence is CASSEYAGSYYEQYF. The CDR3 DNA sequence: TGTGCCAGCAGTGAATATGCGGGATCCTACTACGAGCAGTACTTC.

The chain has TRBV14 and TRBJ2-7, with TRBD2 identical over 15 bases. The CDR3 sequence is 16 residues long. Per the germline V gene, CDR1 is SGHDN and CDR2 is FVKESK. V lost 3 bases and J lost 3; bases outside the gene matches: 3. The CDR3 reads CASSQGLAGGSYEQYF. CDR3 DNA sequence: TGTGCCAGCAGCCAGGGACTAGCGGGAGGAAGCTACGAGCAGTACTTC.

The chain carries TRBV14 and TRBJ2-1; tentatively, D is TRBD2 (5 bases). CDR1 is SGHDN, CDR2 FVKESK, per germline. The CDR3 spans 14 residues. Trimming removed 1 base at V and 13 bases at J, with 17 bases between. CDR3 DNA sequence: TGTGCCAGCAGCCAAGTGGGGTTGAGGGTATACCAGTTCTTC. This sequence encodes CASSQVGLRVYQFF.

CDR3 protein: CASRLAGGDEQYF. The CDR3 bases are TGTGCCAGCAGGTTAGCGGGAGGCGACGAGCAGTACTTC. The rearrangement links TRBV27 to TRBJ2-7; 10 positions agree with TRBD2. This CDR3 region has 13 residues. CDR1 is MNHEY and CDR2 is SMNVEV in the germline V gene (reference sequence). The trim removed 6 bases at V and 5 bases at J, leaving 4 bases unmatched.

The chain uses TRBV4-2 and TRBJ2-1; 8 positions match TRBD2. Germline CDR1 is LGHNA and CDR2 is YNFKEQ. This CDR3 has 15 residues. Trimming at V came to 2 bases and at J to 9 bases, leaving 9 bases not matched to a gene. As DNA, the CDR3 is TGTGCCAGCAGCCAATTGGGAGCGGGAGCTCGTGAGCAGTTCTTC. This encodes CASSQLGAGAREQFF.

The chain couples TRBV30 to TRBJ2-7, with 10 positions matching TRBD1. The CDR3 spans 15 residues. CDR1 is GTSNPN and CDR2 is SVGIG in the germline V gene (reference sequence). The ends lost 0 bases at V and 5 bases at J; junction bases unmatched: 7. CDR3: CAWSVGTGVPDEQYF. The DNA of the CDR3 is TGTGCCTGGAGTGTCGGGACAGGGGTCCCCGACGAGCAGTACTTC.

The chain combines TRBV28 with TRBJ2-2; 7 bases map to TRBD2. Germline CDR1 reads MDHEN; CDR2 reads SYDVKM. The CDR3 spans 18 residues. V shed 2 bases, J shed 4 bases, and the junction held 13 bases outside the gene matches. CDR3 DNA sequence: TGTGCCAGCAGTTTACGCCTTGGGGCGGGAGTCGGCACCGGGGAGCTGTTTTTT. It specifies CASSLRLGAGVGTGELFF. Filled out from reference TRBV28 and TRBJ2-2, the complete variable domain reads DVKVTQSSRYLVKRTGEKVFLECVQDMDHENMFWYRQDPGLGLRLIYFSYDVKMKEKGDIPEGYSVSREKKERFSLILESASTNQTSMYLCASSLRLGAGVGTGELFFGEGSRLTVL.

The chain recombines TRBV5-1 with TRBJ1-4; D possibly corresponds to TRBD1 (5 bases). There are 15 residues in the CDR3. V was trimmed by 0 bases and J by 7 bases, leaving 13 bases between them. Germline V gene data show CDR1 as SGHRS and CDR2 as YFSETQ. Here the CDR3 DNA reads TGCGCCAGCAGCTTGGACGGGACGGGGGGTGAAAAACTGTTTTTT. It specifies CASSLDGTGGEKLFF.

This chain uses TRBV9 with TRBJ1-3; D is undetermined. CDR3 length: 16 amino acids. Germline values: CDR1 SGDLS, CDR2 YYNGEE. Trimming took off 4 bases at V and 4 bases at J, with 18 bases between the two ends. DNA for the CDR3: TGTGCCAGCAGCCCCCGGAGGGAGGGAGTGGGAAACACCATATATTTT. It specifies CASSPRREGVGNTIYF.

V gene TRBV4-3 combines with J gene TRBJ1-1; 7 bases fit TRBD1. From germline, CDR1 is LGHNA and CDR2 YSLEER. This CDR3 region has 17 residues. V shed 0 bases, J shed 6 bases, and the junction held 13 bases outside the gene matches. The CDR3 bases are TGCGCCAGCAGCCAAGAACCAACAGGGGAAGTTGACGCTGAAGCTTTCTTT. It specifies CASSQEPTGEVDAEAFF.

This clone appeared a single time. V is TRBV27 and J is TRBJ2-2; TRBD2 is a possible D gene (5 bases). The CDR3 has 15 residues. V shed 4 bases and J shed 0 bases, with 9 bases lying between them. Germline assignment: CDR1 MNHEY and CDR2 SMNVEV (reference sequence). CDR3 sequence reads: CASSYFGTNTGELFF. For the CDR3, the DNA is TGTGCCAGCAGTTATTTCGGGACGAACACCGGGGAGCTGTTTTTT.

This chain uses TRBV7-3 with TRBJ2-7; D is ambiguous. V lost 4 bases to trimming and J lost 6 bases, with 13 bases between them. The CDR3 length is 13 residues. CDR1 is SGHTA, CDR2 FQGTGA, per germline. Written as DNA, the CDR3 is TGTGCCAGCAGCTCTATACCTACTGGCGAGCAGTACTTC. Its protein product is CASSSIPTGEQYF.

The chain couples TRBV2 to TRBJ1-1; a possible D gene is TRBD1 (5 bases). This CDR3 region has 14 residues. The V end was cut by 8 bases, the J end by 4 bases, with 17 bases between. Germline V CDR1 and CDR2: SNHLY, FYNNEI. CDR3 nucleotide sequence: TGTGCCAGCGGGGGGGTGTGGGAGAGCACTGAAGCTTTCTTT. As protein: CASGGVWESTEAFF.

The chain combines TRBV5-4 with TRBJ2-5; 7 bases map to TRBD2. The germline CDR1 and CDR2 sequences are SGHNT and YYREEE (reference sequence). The CDR3 spans 14 residues. With V trimmed by 4 bases and J by 0 bases, 3 bases remained unmatched. Here the CDR3 reads CASSTGTNQETQYF. CDR3 in DNA: TGTGCCAGCAGCACCGGGACTAACCAAGAGACCCAGTACTTC. Full variable domain (rest looked up from reference TRBV5-4 and TRBJ2-5): ETGVTQSPTHLIKTRGQQVTLRCSSQSGHNTVSWYQQALGQGPQFIFQYYREEENGRGNFPPRFSGLQFPNYSSELNVNALELDDSALYLCASSTGTNQETQYFGPGTRLLVL.

The rearrangement links TRBV4-1 to TRBJ2-1, with 12 bases aligning to TRBD2. The germline V gene encodes CDR1 MGHRA and CDR2 YSYEKL. The ends lost 0 bases at V and 9 bases at J; junction bases unmatched: 12. There are 18 residues in the CDR3. CDR3 amino acids: CASSQDVQTSGRGVEQFF. The CDR3, as DNA: TGCGCCAGCAGCCAAGATGTTCAGACTAGCGGGAGAGGGGTTGAGCAGTTCTTC.

This chain uses TRBV4-3 with TRBJ2-7; 10 bases are shared with TRBD2. There are 17 residues in the CDR3. Per germline, CDR1 LGHNA and CDR2 YSLEER. V lost 3 bases to trimming and J lost 0 bases; unmatched junction nucleotides: 8. The DNA for the CDR3 is TGCGCCAGCAGCCACCCCCGGACTAGCGGCAGCTCCTACGAGCAGTACTTC. This codes for CASSHPRTSGSSYEQYF.

V gene TRBV30 combines with J gene TRBJ2-1; D ambiguous. From germline, CDR1 is GTSNPN and CDR2 SVGIG (reference sequence). Trimming removed 1 base from V and 4 bases from J, with 8 bases in between. This CDR3 has 13 amino acids. The CDR3 DNA is TGTGCCTGGAGTGCTGGGCTGTACAATGAGCAGTTCTTC. Translation gives CAWSAGLYNEQFF.

To note about this clone: The junction departs from germline at one end; a sequencing error may be responsible. The chain carries TRBV6-1 and TRBJ2-7, with 8 bases that match TRBD1. CDR1 is MNHNS, CDR2 SASEGT, per germline. The CDR3 is 15 residues long. The CDR3 here is CASSEELGTGIFCCF. The CDR3 DNA sequence: TGTGCCAGCAGTGAAGAGCTCGGGACAGGAATTTTTTGTTGCTTC.

This rearrangement joins TRBV28 to TRBJ1-3, with D uncertain. CDR1 is MDHEN and CDR2 is SYDVKM in the germline V gene. This CDR3 has 13 residues. V was trimmed by 3 bases and J by 4 bases, leaving 7 bases between them. CDR3 coding DNA: TGTGCCAGCAGTTTGCGTTCAGGAAACACCATATATTTT. It specifies CASSLRSGNTIYF.

The chain employs TRBV7-8 and TRBJ2-2; no clear D gene. This CDR3 contains 16 residues. With 1 base removed from V and 1 base from J, the gap between germline ends came to 10 bases. Germline CDR1 reads SGHVS; CDR2 reads FQNEAQ. CDR3 region: CASSLVVAGNTGELFF. In DNA, the CDR3 is TGTGCCAGCAGCTTAGTGGTAGCCGGGAACACCGGGGAGCTGTTTTTT.

The chain links TRBV9 to TRBJ2-1; tentative D call: TRBD2 (5 bases). Trimming cost V 2 bases and J 2 bases, with 23 bases left between them. The CDR3 loop spans 19 amino acids. CDR1 is SGDLS, CDR2 YYNGEE, per germline. The DNA of the CDR3 is TGTGCCAGCAGCGTCCCGCGGTCTGAGAGCGGTCACCCCTACAATGAGCAGTTCTTC. Encoded protein: CASSVPRSESGHPYNEQFF. The full variable domain, with the rest looked up from reference TRBV9 and TRBJ2-1, is DSGVTQTPKHLITATGQRVTLRCSPRSGDLSVYWYQQSLDQGLQFLIQYYNGEERAKGNILERFSAQQFPDLHSELNLSSLELGDSALYFCASSVPRSESGHPYNEQFFGPGTRLTVL.

The V gene is TRBV19, the J gene TRBJ2-7; 9 nucleotides match TRBD1. CDR3 length: 15 amino acids. From germline, CDR1 is LNHDA and CDR2 SQIVND (reference sequence). V was clipped by 4 bases and J by 0 bases; unmatched bases: 4. CDR3 bases: TGTGCCAGTAGTACTGGACAGGGGAGCTCCTACGAGCAGTACTTC. It codes for CASSTGQGSSYEQYF.

The chain is built from TRBV5-4 and TRBJ1-5; maybe TRBD1 (6 bases). The CDR3 spans 14 residues. Germline CDR1 SGHNT, CDR2 YYREEE (reference sequence). Trimming cost V 3 bases and J 2 bases, with 9 bases left between them. CDR3 coding DNA: TGTGCCAGCAGCTGTGCAGGGGGCAATCAGCCCCAGCATTTT. As protein: CASSCAGGNQPQHF.

The chain employs TRBV9 and TRBJ2-2; D unclear. The CDR3 loop spans 12 amino acids. Trimming pared 0 bases from V and 7 bases from J, leaving 4 bases between. Germline loops: CDR1 SGDLS, CDR2 YYNGEE. The CDR3, as DNA: TGTGCCAGCAGCGTAGTCGGCGGGGAGCTGTTTTTT. Translating gives CASSVVGGELFF.